This entry describes one T cell receptor (beta chain). Its antigen is as yet unknown. This sample is drawn from a study of T cell responses to AZD1222 COVID-19 vaccine. Using immunoSEQ multiplex PCR, the repertoire was profiled, and TCRdb retains in-frame clones only, with some absent. The data hold 130,000 to 150,000 clones, with 80% to 95% observed a single time. Germline CDR1 is KGHSH and CDR2 is LQKENI. The CDR3 totals 14 residues. The germline V and J ends were trimmed by 2 bases and 3 bases, with 8 bases remaining between them. Regarding the study as a whole: Samples come after the peak T cell response, not at day 14. Variant regions that are unmutated are reportedly the target of nearly half of spike-specific TCRs.

The gene calls are TRBV18 and TRBJ2-1; D is ambiguous. The clonotype originates from an adult in good health. Specimen: peripheral blood, collected on day 0 of AZD1222 vaccination. For the CDR3, the DNA is TGTGCCAGCTCACCAACGGTACGCTACAATGAGCAGTTCTTC. Its protein product is CASSPTVRYNEQFF.